The clone carrying this T cell receptor (beta chain) was counted ten times or more. Its antigen is undetermined. The data stem from a study of response to subunit inactivated influenza vaccine. The study, taken as a whole, reports: Authors proposed each seasonal influenza vaccination draws in few new T cells.

One entry per CDR3 protein, called by TCRdb with MiXCR from the RT-PCR reads. Counted here are about 520,000 distinct CDR3 sequences, approximately 7.3% occurring once; the ten biggest clones make up over 10%. The CDR3 sequence is 14 residues long. The V end was cut by 3 bases, the J end by 5 bases, with 11 bases between. Germline assignment: CDR1 SGHVS and CDR2 FNYEAQ. The origin of this receptor is a man between 50 and 69 years old who received an inactivated influenza vaccine. The V call is TRBV7-6, the J call TRBJ1-5; tentative D call: TRBD1 (6 bases). Sequenced material: PBMCs from blood, taken less than 30 months after vaccination. The DNA for the CDR3 is TGTGCCAGCAGCTTGGGGGGGGCCCATCAGCCCCAGCATTTT. Translated: CASSLGGAHQPQHF. Using reference TRBV7-6 and TRBJ1-5 for the parts outside the CDR3, the full variable domain is GAGVSQSPRYKVTKRGQDVALRCDPISGHVSLYWYRQALGQGPEFLTYFNYEAQQDKSGLPNDRFSAERPEGSISTLTIQRTEQRDSAMYRCASSLGGAHQPQHFGDGTRLSIL.